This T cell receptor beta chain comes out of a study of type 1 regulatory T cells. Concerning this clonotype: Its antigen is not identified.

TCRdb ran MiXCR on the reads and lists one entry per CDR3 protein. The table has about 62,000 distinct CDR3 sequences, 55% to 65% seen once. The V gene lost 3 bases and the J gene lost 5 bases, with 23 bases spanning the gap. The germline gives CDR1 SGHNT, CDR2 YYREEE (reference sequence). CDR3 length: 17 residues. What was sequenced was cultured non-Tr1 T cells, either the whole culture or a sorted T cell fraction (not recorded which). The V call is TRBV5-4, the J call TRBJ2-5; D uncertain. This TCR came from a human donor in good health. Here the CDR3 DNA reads TGTGCCAGCAGCTCGGCTTTGGGGTTTTCAACCAGGGAGACCCAGTACTTC. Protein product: CASSSALGFSTRETQYF.